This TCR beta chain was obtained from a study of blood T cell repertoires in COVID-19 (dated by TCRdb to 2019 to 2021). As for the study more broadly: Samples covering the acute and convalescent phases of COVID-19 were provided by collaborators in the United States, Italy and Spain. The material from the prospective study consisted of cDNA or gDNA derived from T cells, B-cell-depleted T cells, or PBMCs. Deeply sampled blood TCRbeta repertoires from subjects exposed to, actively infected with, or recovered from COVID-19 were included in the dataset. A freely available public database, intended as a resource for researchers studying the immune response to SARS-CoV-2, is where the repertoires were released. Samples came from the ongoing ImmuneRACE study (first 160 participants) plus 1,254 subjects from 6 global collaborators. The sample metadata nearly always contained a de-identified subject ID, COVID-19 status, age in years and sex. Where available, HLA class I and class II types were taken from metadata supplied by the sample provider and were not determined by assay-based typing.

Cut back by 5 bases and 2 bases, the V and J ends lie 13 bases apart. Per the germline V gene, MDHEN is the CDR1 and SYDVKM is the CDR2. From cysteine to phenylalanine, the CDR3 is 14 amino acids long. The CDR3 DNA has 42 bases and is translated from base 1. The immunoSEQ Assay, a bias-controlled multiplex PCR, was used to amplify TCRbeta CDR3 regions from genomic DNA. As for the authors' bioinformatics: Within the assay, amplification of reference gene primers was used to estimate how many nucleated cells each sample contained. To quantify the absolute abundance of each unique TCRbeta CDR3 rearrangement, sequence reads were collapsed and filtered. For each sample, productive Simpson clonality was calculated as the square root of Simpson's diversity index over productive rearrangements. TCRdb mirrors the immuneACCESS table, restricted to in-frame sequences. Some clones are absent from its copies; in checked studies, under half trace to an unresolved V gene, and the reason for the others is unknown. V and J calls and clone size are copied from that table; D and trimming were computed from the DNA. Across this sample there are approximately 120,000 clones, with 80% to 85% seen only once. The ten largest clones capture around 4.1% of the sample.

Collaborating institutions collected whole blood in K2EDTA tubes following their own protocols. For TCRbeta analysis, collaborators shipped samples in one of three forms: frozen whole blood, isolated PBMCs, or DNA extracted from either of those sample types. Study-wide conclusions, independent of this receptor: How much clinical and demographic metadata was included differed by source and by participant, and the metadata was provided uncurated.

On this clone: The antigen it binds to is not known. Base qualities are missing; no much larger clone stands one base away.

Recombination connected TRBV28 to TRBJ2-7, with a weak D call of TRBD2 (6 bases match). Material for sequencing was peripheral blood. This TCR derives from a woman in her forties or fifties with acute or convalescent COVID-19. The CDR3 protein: CASSRLGRAYEQYF. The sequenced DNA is TGTGCCAGCAGTCGTCTCGGGAGAGCCTACGAGCAGTACTTC.